This T cell receptor beta chain was found in a study of shared clonotypes between healthy human individuals. Clones were sequenced by immunoSEQ multiplex PCR, and TCRdb holds only the in-frame ones, with some missing. The sample lists 200,000 to 250,000 clones; approximately 65% were seen once. This clone was observed at least ten times. V lost 0 bases and J 2 bases, leaving 11 bases between the germline ends. This CDR3 is built from 15 residues. Germline V lookup: CDR1 SGHRS, CDR2 YFSETQ. The investigators split CD4+ cells into a CD45RA+ naive subset and a CD45RA-negative memory subset. This rearrangement joins TRBV5-1 to TRBJ1-1, with D maybe TRBD1 (5 bases). The sample was memory CD4+ T cells sorted from blood. The sample's subset: CD45RA-negative fraction. The sequence came from a man in his thirties or forties in good health. Here the CDR3 reads CASSLAIGANTEAFF. The CDR3 nucleotides are TGCGCCAGCAGCTTGGCCATAGGGGCCAACACTGAAGCTTTCTTT.